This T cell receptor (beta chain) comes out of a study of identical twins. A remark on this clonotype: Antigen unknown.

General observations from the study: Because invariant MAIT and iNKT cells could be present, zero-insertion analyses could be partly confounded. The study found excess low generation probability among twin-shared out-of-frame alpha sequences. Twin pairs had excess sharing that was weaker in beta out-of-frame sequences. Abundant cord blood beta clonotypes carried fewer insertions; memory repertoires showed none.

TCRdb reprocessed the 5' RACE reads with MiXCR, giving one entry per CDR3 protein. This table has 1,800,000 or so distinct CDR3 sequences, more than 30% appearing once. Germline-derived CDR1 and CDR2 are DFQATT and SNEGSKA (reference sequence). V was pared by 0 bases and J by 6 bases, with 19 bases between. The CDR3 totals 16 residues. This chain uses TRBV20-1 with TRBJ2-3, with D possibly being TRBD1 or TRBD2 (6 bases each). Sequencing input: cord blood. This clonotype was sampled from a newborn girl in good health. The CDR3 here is CSARDMGGKSVDTQYF. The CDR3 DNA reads TGCAGTGCTAGAGATATGGGGGGCAAGAGTGTGGATACGCAGTATTTT.